These 17 T cell receptor beta chains share one sample of origin, sequenced in a study of CD8+ T cells in alopecia areata. cDNA serving as the sequencing template came from extracted, reverse transcribed RNA. TCRdb's copy holds only in-frame clones and misses some; the assay was immunoSEQ multiplex PCR. The sample has about 110,000 clones, under 65% seen once; the top ten hold 23%. The sequenced sample was NKG2D-low CD8+ T cells sorted from blood. The receptors come from a human donor with alopecia areata.

The chain couples TRBV2 to TRBJ2-7; D is possibly TRBD2 (5 bases). The CDR3 extends over 12 amino acids. V was trimmed by 8 bases and J by 6 bases, leaving 14 bases between them. In germline, CDR1 is SNHLY, CDR2 FYNNEI. The CDR3 spells CASLAGPAEQYF. The CDR3 DNA reads as TGTGCCAGCCTGGCGGGTCCCGCCGAGCAGTACTTC.

The chain recombines TRBV4-1 with TRBJ2-3; 11 bases match TRBD2. The CDR3 spans 16 residues. Germline CDR1 and CDR2: MGHRA and YSYEKL. Trimming cost V 3 bases and J 2 bases; bases outside gene matches: 4. This CDR3 reads CASSHPSGRTTDTQYF. CDR3 DNA: TGCGCCAGCAGCCACCCTAGCGGGAGGACCACAGATACGCAGTATTTT.

Regarding this clone: Other DNA sequences within the sample encode an identical CDR3. The gene calls are TRBV9 and TRBJ2-7; D is unresolved. V lost 0 bases and J 6 bases, leaving 4 bases between the germline ends. The CDR3 is 11 amino acids. The germline gives CDR1 SGDLS, CDR2 YYNGEE. For the CDR3, the DNA is TGTGCCAGCAGCGTAGGTAGCGAGCAGTACTTC. Its translation is CASSVGSEQYF.

The chain recombines TRBV27 with TRBJ2-3; TRBD2 matches 9 bases. The CDR3 has 15 amino acids. The V and J ends lost 2 bases and 7 bases, in that order; junction bases with no gene match: 7. CDR1 is MNHEY, CDR2 SMNVEV, per germline (reference sequence). For the CDR3, the DNA is TGTGCCAGCAGTTTAGCGGGAGGGCCCTCAAATACGCAGTATTTT. The encoded protein is CASSLAGGPSNTQYF.

This clone has a handful of counts. The chain joins TRBV4-1 to TRBJ2-1; 7 bases fit TRBD2. Germline lookup yields CDR1 MGHRA and CDR2 YSYEKL. Trimming took 0 bases from V and 8 from J; bases not matched to a gene: 10. This CDR3 region has 16 residues. The CDR3 nucleotides read TGCGCCAGCAGCCAAGAGGGGGGGACTCGGTACGATGAGCAGTTCTTC. Its translation is CASSQEGGTRYDEQFF.

This chain joins TRBV7-6 and TRBJ2-1, with unresolved D. V shed 0 bases and J shed 9 bases, with 12 bases lying between them. The CDR3 is 14 residues long. Germline values: CDR1 SGHVS, CDR2 FNYEAQ. CDR3 protein: CASSLALRHGEQFF. DNA for the CDR3: TGTGCCAGCAGCTTAGCGCTGAGACACGGTGAGCAGTTCTTC. Drawing the rest from reference TRBV7-6 and TRBJ2-1, the complete variable domain is GAGVSQSPRYKVTKRGQDVALRCDPISGHVSLYWYRQALGQGPEFLTYFNYEAQQDKSGLPNDRFSAERPEGSISTLTIQRTEQRDSAMYRCASSLALRHGEQFFGPGTRLTVL.

The rearrangement joins TRBV6-5 to TRBJ2-1, with a tentative D call TRBD2 (6 bases). CDR3 length equals 14 residues. The germline gives CDR1 MNHEY, CDR2 SVGAGI. Trimming stripped 6 bases from V and 1 base from J, with 10 bases between. CDR3 loop: CASRGGVSYNEQFF. The CDR3 nucleotides read TGTGCCAGCAGGGGCGGGGTTTCCTACAATGAGCAGTTCTTC.

This clone was detected only once. This chain uses TRBV2 with TRBJ1-5; 8 positions match TRBD1. Germline V gene lookup returns CDR1 SNHLY and CDR2 FYNNEI. This CDR3 spans 13 amino acids. V lost 7 bases to trimming and J lost 4 bases; unmatched junction nucleotides: 3. The CDR3, as DNA: TGTGCCAGCAAGACAGGGGCAAATCAGCCCCAGCATTTT. Translated: CASKTGANQPQHF.

This clone turned up a few times. J is TRBJ1-4 and V is TRBV7-9; the D is unclear. Trimming shortened V by 3 bases and J by 8 bases, and 7 bases separated the two germline ends. The CDR3 sequence is 12 residues long. Germline V gives CDR1 SEHNR, CDR2 FQNEAQ (reference sequence). CDR3 region: CASSLEGEKLFF. The CDR3 DNA reads TGTGCCAGCAGCTTGGAAGGGGAAAAACTGTTTTTT.

The rearrangement uses TRBV5-1 and TRBJ2-7; 11 positions agree with TRBD1. The CDR3 has 14 amino acids. Trimming cost V 5 bases and J 3 bases; bases outside gene matches: 4. CDR1 and CDR2 (germline): SGHRS, YFSETQ. CDR3 residues: CASRGGTGGYEQYF. DNA for the CDR3: TGCGCCAGCAGGGGTGGGACAGGGGGCTACGAGCAGTACTTC.

This clone was detected only once. Sequence at one end of the junction differs from germline and may be a read error. This chain links TRBV13 with TRBJ2-5; 11 bases agree with TRBD2. The J call could be wrong; TRBJ2-7 is a better fit for the DNA end. The CDR3 loop spans 15 amino acids. Germline values: CDR1 PRHDT, CDR2 FYEKMQ (reference sequence). The DNA for the CDR3 is TGTGCCGGCAGCCCACGGACTAGCGGGCCACCCGAGCAGTACTTC. Its translation: CAGSPRTSGPPEQYF.

This clone was detected many times. V and J are TRBV5-4 and TRBJ1-1, with a possible D match to TRBD1 (5 bases). The CDR3 runs 12 residues. CDR1 is SGHNT, CDR2 YYREEE, per germline (reference sequence). V lost 1 base and J 11 bases, leaving 12 bases between the germline ends. The CDR3 DNA reads TGTGCCAGCAGCTTGACAGGCGAGGAGGCTTTCTTT. Protein product: CASSLTGEEAFF.

The rearrangement joins TRBV7-9 to TRBJ2-1; 9 bases map to TRBD2. CDR3 length: 14 amino acids. Losses at the gene ends were 3 bases for V and 4 bases for J; bases not matched to a gene: 1. CDR1 is SEHNR, CDR2 FQNEAQ, per germline (reference sequence). DNA for the CDR3: TGTGCCAGCAGCTTGACTAGCGGTTACAATGAGCAGTTCTTC. This gives the protein CASSLTSGYNEQFF.

This clone was counted between two and nine times. Distinct nucleotide sequences in the sample also encode this CDR3. The rearrangement joins TRBV5-6 to TRBJ2-1; weak D call: TRBD1 (5 bases). V was shortened by 0 bases and J by 0 bases, with 7 bases between the two germline ends. CDR1 and CDR2 (germline): SGHDT, YYEEEE. CDR3 size: 15 residues. CDR3 sequence reads: CASSLGGSSYNEQFF. DNA of the CDR3: TGTGCCAGCAGCTTGGGGGGCAGCTCCTACAATGAGCAGTTCTTC.

The table lists this clone with a few counts. The chain links TRBV7-2 to TRBJ2-1, with TRBD1 matching 8 bases. The junction had 3 bases not matched to a gene; V was cut back by 5 bases and J by 6 bases. CDR3 size: 13 residues. The germline V gene encodes CDR1 SGHTA and CDR2 FQGNSA. CDR3 in amino acids: CASSPGQANEQFF. Written as DNA, the CDR3 is TGTGCCAGCAGCCCGGGACAGGCCAATGAGCAGTTCTTC.

The chain has TRBV2 and TRBJ2-5; D uncertain. The CDR3 has 12 amino acids. Germline loops: CDR1 SNHLY, CDR2 FYNNEI. V was pared by 7 bases and J by 5 bases, with 11 bases between. The CDR3 protein is CASIEVGETQYF. Here the CDR3 DNA reads TGTGCCAGCATTGAGGTGGGGGAGACCCAGTACTTC.

This chain connects TRBV7-9 to TRBJ1-1, with 8 bases identical to TRBD1. The CDR3 is made up of 13 amino acids. Germline loops: CDR1 SEHNR, CDR2 FQNEAQ (reference sequence). With V trimmed by 2 bases and J by 4 bases, 0 bases remained unmatched. In DNA form, the CDR3 reads TGTGCCAGCAGCTTACAGGGGGCCACTGAAGCTTTCTTT. Translated: CASSLQGATEAFF. The whole variable domain, filled in from reference TRBV7-9 and TRBJ1-1, reads DTGVSQNPRHKITKRGQNVTFRCDPISEHNRLYWYRQTLGQGPEFLTYFQNEAQLEKSRLLSDRFSAERPKGSFSTLEIQRTEQGDSAMYLCASSLQGATEAFFGQGTRLTVV.